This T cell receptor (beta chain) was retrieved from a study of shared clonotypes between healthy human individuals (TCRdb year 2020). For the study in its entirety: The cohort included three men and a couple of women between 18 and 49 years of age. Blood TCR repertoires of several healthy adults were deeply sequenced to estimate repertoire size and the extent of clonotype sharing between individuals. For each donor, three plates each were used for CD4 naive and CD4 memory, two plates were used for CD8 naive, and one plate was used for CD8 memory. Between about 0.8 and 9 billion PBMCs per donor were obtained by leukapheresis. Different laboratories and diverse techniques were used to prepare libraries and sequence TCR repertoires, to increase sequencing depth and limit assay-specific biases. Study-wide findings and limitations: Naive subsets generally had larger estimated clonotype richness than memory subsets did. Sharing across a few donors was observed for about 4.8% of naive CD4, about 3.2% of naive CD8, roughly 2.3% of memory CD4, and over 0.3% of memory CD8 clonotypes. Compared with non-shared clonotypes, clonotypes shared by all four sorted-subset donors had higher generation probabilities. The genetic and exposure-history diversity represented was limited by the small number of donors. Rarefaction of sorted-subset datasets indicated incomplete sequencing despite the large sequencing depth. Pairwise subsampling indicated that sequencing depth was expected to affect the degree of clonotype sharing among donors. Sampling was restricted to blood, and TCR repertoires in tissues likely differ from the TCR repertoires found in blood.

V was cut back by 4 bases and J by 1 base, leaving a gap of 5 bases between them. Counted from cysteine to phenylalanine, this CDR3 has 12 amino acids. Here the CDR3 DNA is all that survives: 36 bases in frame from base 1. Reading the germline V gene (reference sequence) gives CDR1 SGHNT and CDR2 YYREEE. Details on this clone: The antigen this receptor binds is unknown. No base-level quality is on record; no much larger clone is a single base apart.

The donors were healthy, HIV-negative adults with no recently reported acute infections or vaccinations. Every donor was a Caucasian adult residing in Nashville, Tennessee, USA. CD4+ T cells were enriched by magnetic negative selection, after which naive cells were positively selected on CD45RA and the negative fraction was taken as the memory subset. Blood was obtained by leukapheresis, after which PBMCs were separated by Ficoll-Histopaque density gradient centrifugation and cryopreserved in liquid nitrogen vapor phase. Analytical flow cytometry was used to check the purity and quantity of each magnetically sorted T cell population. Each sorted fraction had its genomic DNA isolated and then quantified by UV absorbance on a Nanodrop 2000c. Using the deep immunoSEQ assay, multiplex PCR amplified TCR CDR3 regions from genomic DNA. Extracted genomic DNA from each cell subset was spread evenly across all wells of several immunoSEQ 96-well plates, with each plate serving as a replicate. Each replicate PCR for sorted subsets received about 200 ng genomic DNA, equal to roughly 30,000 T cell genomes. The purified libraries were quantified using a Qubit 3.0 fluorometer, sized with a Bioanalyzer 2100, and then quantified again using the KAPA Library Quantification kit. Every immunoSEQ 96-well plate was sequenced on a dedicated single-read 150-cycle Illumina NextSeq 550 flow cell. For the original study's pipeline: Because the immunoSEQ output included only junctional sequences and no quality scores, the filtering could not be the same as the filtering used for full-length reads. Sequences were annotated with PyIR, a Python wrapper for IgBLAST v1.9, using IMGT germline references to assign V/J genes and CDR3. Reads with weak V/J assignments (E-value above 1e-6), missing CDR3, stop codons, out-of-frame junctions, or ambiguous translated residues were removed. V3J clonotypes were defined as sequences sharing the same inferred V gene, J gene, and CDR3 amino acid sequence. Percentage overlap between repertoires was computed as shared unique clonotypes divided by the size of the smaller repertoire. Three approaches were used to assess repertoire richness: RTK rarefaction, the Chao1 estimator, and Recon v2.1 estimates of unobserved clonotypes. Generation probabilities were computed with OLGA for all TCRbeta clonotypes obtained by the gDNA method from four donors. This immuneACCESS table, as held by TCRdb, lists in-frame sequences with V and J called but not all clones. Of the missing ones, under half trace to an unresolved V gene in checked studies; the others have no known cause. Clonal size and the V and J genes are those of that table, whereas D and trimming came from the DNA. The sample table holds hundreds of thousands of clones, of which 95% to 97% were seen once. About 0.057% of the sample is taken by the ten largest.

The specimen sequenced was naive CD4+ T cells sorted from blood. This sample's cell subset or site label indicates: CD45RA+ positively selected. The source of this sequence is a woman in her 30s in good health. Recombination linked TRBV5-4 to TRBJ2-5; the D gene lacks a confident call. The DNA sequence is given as TGTGCCAGCAGCCGGGCCCAAGAGACCCAGTACTTC. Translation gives CASSRAQETQYF.